Following are 22 T cell receptor beta chains from one sample sequenced in a study of low-dose radiotherapy and immunotherapy resistance in tumors. TCR amplification involved around 22 PCR cycles with a constant-region primer and V-primer adapter. TCRdb reanalysed the reads using MiXCR and keeps one entry per CDR3 protein. The data show roughly 50,000 distinct CDR3 sequences, roughly 33% seen once. Described time point: after trial treatment. Sample treatment: LDRT plus nivolumab, ipilimumab, low-dose cyclophosphamide and aspirin (RACIN trial). The sequencing here drew on PBMCs, taken after low-dose radiotherapy plus immunotherapy. These receptors came from a male donor with rectosigmoid adenocarcinoma.

Sample share makes this clonotype medium-sized. The V gene is TRBV6-2 or TRBV6-3, the J gene TRBJ2-3, with D possibly TRBD1 on 6 matching bases. This CDR3 region has 14 residues. CDR1 MNHEY and CDR2 SVGEGT come from the germline V gene. Trimming stripped 6 bases from V and 1 base from J, with 11 bases between. Here the CDR3 reads CASRGGIGTDTQYF. CDR3 nucleotides: TGTGCCAGCAGAGGGGGTATTGGCACAGATACGCAGTATTTT.

This clonotype was recorded at least ten times. The genes are TRBV18 and TRBJ2-2; D tentatively reads TRBD1 or TRBD2 (5 bases each). CDR1 is KGHSH and CDR2 is LQKENI in the germline V gene. This CDR3 contains 14 residues. Trimming took 4 bases from V and 5 from J, leaving 11 bases between them. The CDR3 loop reads CASSRGAETGELFF. CDR3 nucleotide sequence: TGTGCCAGCTCACGAGGGGCAGAGACCGGGGAGCTGTTTTTT.

This clonotype was seen many times. The chain employs TRBV5-1 and TRBJ2-7; D unresolved. With 1 base removed from V and 2 bases from J, the gap between germline ends came to 13 bases. Looked up from germline, CDR1 is SGHRS and CDR2 is YFSETQ. This CDR3 comprises 15 residues. The DNA for the CDR3 is TGCGCCAGCAGCTTGCTTTCGGACGGCCCCTACGAGCAGTACTTC. It translates to CASSLLSDGPYEQYF.

A note on this clonotype: This likely stems from a read error, as it lies one base from a far larger clone. The CDR3 carries no conserved terminal phenylalanine or tryptophan, so it likely arises from a read error. This sequence joins TRBV6-1 and TRBJ2-7; 8 bases agree with TRBD2. Germline V gives CDR1 MNHNS, CDR2 SASEGT. The V and J ends lost 6 bases and 2 bases, in that order; junction bases with no gene match: 12. The CDR3 loop spans 16 amino acids. In DNA form, the CDR3 reads TGTGCCAGCAGACCTTTTGCAGCGGGAGATCCCTACGAGCAGTACCTC. Translating gives CASRPFAAGDPYEQYL.

Points on this clonotype: Only one base separates this from a far larger clonotype, so it likely reflects a read error. The rearrangement uses TRBV4-3 and TRBJ2-7; 8 nucleotides agree with TRBD1. This CDR3 spans 15 amino acids. Germline CDR1 LGHNA, CDR2 YSLEER. V trimming: 2 bases; J trimming: 9 bases; junction bases outside the gene matches: 12. CDR3 nucleotides: TGCGCCAGCAGCCAACCCGGGACAGGCTCATCGGGGCAGTACTTC. Protein product: CASSQPGTGSSGQYF.

V and J are TRBV6-5 and TRBJ1-4; D gene ambiguous. V dropped 1 base and J dropped 7 bases, with 7 bases sitting between them. The CDR3 spans 13 residues. Germline V gives CDR1 MNHEY, CDR2 SVGAGI. CDR3 amino acids: CASSYLEGEKLFF. For the CDR3, the DNA is TGTGCCAGCAGTTACTTGGAAGGTGAAAAACTGTTTTTT.

The J gene is TRBJ2-5, the V gene TRBV6-4; TRBD2 agrees at 11 bases. The J segment lost 5 bases and the V segment lost 6 bases, leaving 11 bases of the junction unmatched. The germline CDR1 and CDR2 sequences are MRHNA and SNTAGT. The CDR3 length is 16 residues. The CDR3 loop reads CASRGPSGGPSETQYF. CDR3 DNA sequence: TGTGCCAGCAGGGGGCCTAGCGGGGGGCCTTCGGAGACCCAGTACTTC.

V gene TRBV28 combines with J gene TRBJ2-7; 8 positions agree with TRBD1. The CDR3 totals 15 residues. With 4 bases clipped from V and 6 bases from J, the junction kept 11 bases outside the gene matches. The germline CDR1 and CDR2 sequences are MDHEN and SYDVKM. The CDR3 nucleotides are TGTGCCAGCAGTTCACCGGGACAGGTTTTTGGCGAGCAGTACTTC. Translation: CASSSPGQVFGEQYF.

Worth noting for this clonotype: This likely traces to a read error, being one base from a far larger clone. This chain joins TRBV5-1 and TRBJ2-7; D might be TRBD1 (6 bases). The CDR3 is made up of 15 amino acids. V gave up 0 bases and J gave up 7 bases, with 17 bases separating them. From germline, CDR1 is SGHRS and CDR2 YFSETQ. CDR3 sequence: CASSLARGGVDEQYF. CDR3 in DNA: TGCGCCAGCAGCTTGGCCAGGGGCGGAGTAGATGAGCAGTACTTC.

The chain recombines TRBV5-4 with TRBJ2-7; 10 bases agree with TRBD1. The CDR3 is made up of 15 amino acids. CDR1 and CDR2 from the germline V gene are SGHNT and YYREEE (reference sequence). Trimming at V came to 4 bases and at J to 5 bases, leaving 9 bases not matched to a gene. The CDR3 DNA reads TGTGCCAGCAGCCCCCGGGACAGGGGCCCCCACGAGCAGTACTTC. This encodes CASSPRDRGPHEQYF.

This clonotype came up a few times. The V and J genes are TRBV2 and TRBJ2-1; perhaps TRBD2 as D (6 bases). This CDR3 spans 16 amino acids. Trimming stripped 8 bases from V and 0 bases from J, with 17 bases between. Germline V gene sequence: CDR1 SNHLY, CDR2 FYNNEI. The CDR3 region is CASGGVAASSYNEQFF. As DNA, the CDR3 is TGTGCCAGCGGAGGGGTCGCGGCAAGCTCCTACAATGAGCAGTTCTTC.

The sample holds many counts of this clonotype. The chain is built from TRBV12-3 or TRBV12-4 and TRBJ2-5; 11 bases are a match to TRBD2. The length of the CDR3 is 15 residues. V dropped 6 bases and J dropped 2; count of bases not matched to a gene: 5. In DNA form, the CDR3 reads TGTGCCAGCAGCCTAGCGGGGGGCCTTCAAGAGACCCAGTACTTC. Translating it yields CASSLAGGLQETQYF.

CDR3 loop: CASSPPSTGGYGYTF. CDR3 nucleotide sequence: TGTGCCAGCTCACCACCGTCTACAGGCGGCTATGGCTACACCTTC. The chain has TRBV18 and TRBJ1-2; a possible D gene is TRBD1 (5 bases). This CDR3 has 15 residues. V was pared by 0 bases and J by 4 bases, with 12 bases between. The germline CDR1 and CDR2 sequences are KGHSH and LQKENI. Full variable domain (rest looked up from reference TRBV18 and TRBJ1-2): NAGVMQNPRHLVRRRGQEARLRCSPMKGHSHVYWYRQLPEEGLKFMVYLQKENIIDESGMPKERFSAEFPKEGPSILRIQQVVRGDSAAYFCASSPPSTGGYGYTFGSGTRLTVV.

This clonotype has ten or more counts. The J gene is TRBJ2-5, the V gene TRBV29-1, with TRBD1 identical over 11 bases. The CDR3 totals 13 residues. With 4 bases clipped from V and 7 bases from J, the junction kept 5 bases outside the gene matches. The germline gives CDR1 SQVTM, CDR2 ANQGSEA. CDR3 DNA: TGCAGCGTTGGAGGACAGGGGGCAGGGACCCAGTACTTC. This translates into CSVGGQGAGTQYF.

In its sample, this clonotype was seen many times. This rearrangement joins TRBV20-1 to TRBJ2-6; D is perhaps TRBD1 (5 bases). The CDR3 is 13 residues long. Germline CDR1 DFQATT, CDR2 SNEGSKA (reference sequence). V dropped 6 bases and J dropped 4 bases, with 10 bases sitting between them. The CDR3 region is CSARQPGANVLTF. The CDR3 DNA sequence: TGCAGTGCGAGACAGCCCGGGGCCAACGTCCTGACTTTC.

This clonotype was picked up many times. V is TRBV5-4 and J is TRBJ2-2; D uncertain. CDR3 length: 15 amino acids. CDR1 is SGHNT and CDR2 is YYREEE in the germline V gene (reference sequence). V lost 2 bases, J lost 2 bases, and 10 bases lay in between. The CDR3 is CASSFGGFNTGELFF. The CDR3 nucleotides read TGTGCCAGCAGCTTCGGTGGTTTTAACACCGGGGAGCTGTTTTTT. Together with reference TRBV5-4 and TRBJ2-2, the CDR3 gives the full variable domain: ETGVTQSPTHLIKTRGQQVTLRCSSQSGHNTVSWYQQALGQGPQFIFQYYREEENGRGNFPPRFSGLQFPNYSSELNVNALELDDSALYLCASSFGGFNTGELFFGEGSRLTVL.

This rearrangement joins TRBV20-1 to TRBJ1-5; D is uncertain. The germline CDR1 and CDR2 sequences are DFQATT and SNEGSKA (reference sequence). CDR3 size: 14 residues. V lost 6 bases and J lost 2, with 14 bases in between. The CDR3 DNA is TGCAGTGCCCCCCCGCTCGGCGGCAATCAGCCCCAGCATTTT. The encoded protein is CSAPPLGGNQPQHF.

This chain uses TRBV4-1 with TRBJ1-5, with a tentative D call TRBD1 (5 bases). Germline CDR1 is MGHRA and CDR2 is YSYEKL. V dropped 3 bases and J dropped 3 bases, with 24 bases sitting between them. The CDR3 spans 19 residues. In DNA, the CDR3 is TGCGCCAGCAGCCATATTCTACACAGGAAAGGAGGATTCAATCAGCCCCAGCATTTT. It encodes CASSHILHRKGGFNQPQHF.

The chain recombines TRBV11-2 with TRBJ2-3, with D possibly being TRBD2 (7 bases). The CDR3 length is 14 residues. V shed 1 base and J shed 7 bases, with 12 bases lying between them. Germline V gene data show CDR1 as SGHAT and CDR2 as FQNNGV. CDR3 nucleotides: TGTGCCAGCAGCTTAGGGGGGGGGCGGTATACGCAGTATTTT. It yields the protein CASSLGGGRYTQYF.

A word on this clonotype: One base separates it from a far larger clone, so it is likely a read error. The genes are TRBV5-8 and TRBJ2-7, with no clear D. The CDR3 covers 12 residues. The germline CDR1 and CDR2 sequences are SGHTS and YDEGEE. The ends were cut back, 1 base at V and 5 bases at J, with 7 bases in the middle. CDR3 nucleotide sequence: TGTGCCAGCAGCTTGAGGGCGGACGAGCAGTACTTC. It codes for CASSLRADEQYF.

Ten or more counts support this clonotype. The chain joins TRBV4-3 to TRBJ2-5; 12 bases are a match to TRBD2. CDR1 is LGHNA and CDR2 is YSLEER in the germline V gene. The V gene end was trimmed by 0 bases and the J gene end by 5 bases; junction bases not matched to a gene: 4. The CDR3 spans 16 residues. CDR3 coding DNA: TGCGCCAGCAGCCAAGATCCTAGCGGGGGGGCGGAGACCCAGTACTTC. This gives the protein CASSQDPSGGAETQYF.

Notes on this clonotype: Lacking the conserved final phenylalanine or tryptophan, this CDR3 likely reflects a read error. Because the CDR3's place on the DNA is in doubt, the DNA is left out and the CDR3 is given as listed by TCRdb. The chain couples TRBV3-1 to TRBJ1-1. Germline V gene sequence: CDR1 LGHDT, CDR2 YNNKEL (reference sequence). The CDR3 has 12 residues if both end residues are counted. The CDR3 loop reads CASSQAGAHGSL.